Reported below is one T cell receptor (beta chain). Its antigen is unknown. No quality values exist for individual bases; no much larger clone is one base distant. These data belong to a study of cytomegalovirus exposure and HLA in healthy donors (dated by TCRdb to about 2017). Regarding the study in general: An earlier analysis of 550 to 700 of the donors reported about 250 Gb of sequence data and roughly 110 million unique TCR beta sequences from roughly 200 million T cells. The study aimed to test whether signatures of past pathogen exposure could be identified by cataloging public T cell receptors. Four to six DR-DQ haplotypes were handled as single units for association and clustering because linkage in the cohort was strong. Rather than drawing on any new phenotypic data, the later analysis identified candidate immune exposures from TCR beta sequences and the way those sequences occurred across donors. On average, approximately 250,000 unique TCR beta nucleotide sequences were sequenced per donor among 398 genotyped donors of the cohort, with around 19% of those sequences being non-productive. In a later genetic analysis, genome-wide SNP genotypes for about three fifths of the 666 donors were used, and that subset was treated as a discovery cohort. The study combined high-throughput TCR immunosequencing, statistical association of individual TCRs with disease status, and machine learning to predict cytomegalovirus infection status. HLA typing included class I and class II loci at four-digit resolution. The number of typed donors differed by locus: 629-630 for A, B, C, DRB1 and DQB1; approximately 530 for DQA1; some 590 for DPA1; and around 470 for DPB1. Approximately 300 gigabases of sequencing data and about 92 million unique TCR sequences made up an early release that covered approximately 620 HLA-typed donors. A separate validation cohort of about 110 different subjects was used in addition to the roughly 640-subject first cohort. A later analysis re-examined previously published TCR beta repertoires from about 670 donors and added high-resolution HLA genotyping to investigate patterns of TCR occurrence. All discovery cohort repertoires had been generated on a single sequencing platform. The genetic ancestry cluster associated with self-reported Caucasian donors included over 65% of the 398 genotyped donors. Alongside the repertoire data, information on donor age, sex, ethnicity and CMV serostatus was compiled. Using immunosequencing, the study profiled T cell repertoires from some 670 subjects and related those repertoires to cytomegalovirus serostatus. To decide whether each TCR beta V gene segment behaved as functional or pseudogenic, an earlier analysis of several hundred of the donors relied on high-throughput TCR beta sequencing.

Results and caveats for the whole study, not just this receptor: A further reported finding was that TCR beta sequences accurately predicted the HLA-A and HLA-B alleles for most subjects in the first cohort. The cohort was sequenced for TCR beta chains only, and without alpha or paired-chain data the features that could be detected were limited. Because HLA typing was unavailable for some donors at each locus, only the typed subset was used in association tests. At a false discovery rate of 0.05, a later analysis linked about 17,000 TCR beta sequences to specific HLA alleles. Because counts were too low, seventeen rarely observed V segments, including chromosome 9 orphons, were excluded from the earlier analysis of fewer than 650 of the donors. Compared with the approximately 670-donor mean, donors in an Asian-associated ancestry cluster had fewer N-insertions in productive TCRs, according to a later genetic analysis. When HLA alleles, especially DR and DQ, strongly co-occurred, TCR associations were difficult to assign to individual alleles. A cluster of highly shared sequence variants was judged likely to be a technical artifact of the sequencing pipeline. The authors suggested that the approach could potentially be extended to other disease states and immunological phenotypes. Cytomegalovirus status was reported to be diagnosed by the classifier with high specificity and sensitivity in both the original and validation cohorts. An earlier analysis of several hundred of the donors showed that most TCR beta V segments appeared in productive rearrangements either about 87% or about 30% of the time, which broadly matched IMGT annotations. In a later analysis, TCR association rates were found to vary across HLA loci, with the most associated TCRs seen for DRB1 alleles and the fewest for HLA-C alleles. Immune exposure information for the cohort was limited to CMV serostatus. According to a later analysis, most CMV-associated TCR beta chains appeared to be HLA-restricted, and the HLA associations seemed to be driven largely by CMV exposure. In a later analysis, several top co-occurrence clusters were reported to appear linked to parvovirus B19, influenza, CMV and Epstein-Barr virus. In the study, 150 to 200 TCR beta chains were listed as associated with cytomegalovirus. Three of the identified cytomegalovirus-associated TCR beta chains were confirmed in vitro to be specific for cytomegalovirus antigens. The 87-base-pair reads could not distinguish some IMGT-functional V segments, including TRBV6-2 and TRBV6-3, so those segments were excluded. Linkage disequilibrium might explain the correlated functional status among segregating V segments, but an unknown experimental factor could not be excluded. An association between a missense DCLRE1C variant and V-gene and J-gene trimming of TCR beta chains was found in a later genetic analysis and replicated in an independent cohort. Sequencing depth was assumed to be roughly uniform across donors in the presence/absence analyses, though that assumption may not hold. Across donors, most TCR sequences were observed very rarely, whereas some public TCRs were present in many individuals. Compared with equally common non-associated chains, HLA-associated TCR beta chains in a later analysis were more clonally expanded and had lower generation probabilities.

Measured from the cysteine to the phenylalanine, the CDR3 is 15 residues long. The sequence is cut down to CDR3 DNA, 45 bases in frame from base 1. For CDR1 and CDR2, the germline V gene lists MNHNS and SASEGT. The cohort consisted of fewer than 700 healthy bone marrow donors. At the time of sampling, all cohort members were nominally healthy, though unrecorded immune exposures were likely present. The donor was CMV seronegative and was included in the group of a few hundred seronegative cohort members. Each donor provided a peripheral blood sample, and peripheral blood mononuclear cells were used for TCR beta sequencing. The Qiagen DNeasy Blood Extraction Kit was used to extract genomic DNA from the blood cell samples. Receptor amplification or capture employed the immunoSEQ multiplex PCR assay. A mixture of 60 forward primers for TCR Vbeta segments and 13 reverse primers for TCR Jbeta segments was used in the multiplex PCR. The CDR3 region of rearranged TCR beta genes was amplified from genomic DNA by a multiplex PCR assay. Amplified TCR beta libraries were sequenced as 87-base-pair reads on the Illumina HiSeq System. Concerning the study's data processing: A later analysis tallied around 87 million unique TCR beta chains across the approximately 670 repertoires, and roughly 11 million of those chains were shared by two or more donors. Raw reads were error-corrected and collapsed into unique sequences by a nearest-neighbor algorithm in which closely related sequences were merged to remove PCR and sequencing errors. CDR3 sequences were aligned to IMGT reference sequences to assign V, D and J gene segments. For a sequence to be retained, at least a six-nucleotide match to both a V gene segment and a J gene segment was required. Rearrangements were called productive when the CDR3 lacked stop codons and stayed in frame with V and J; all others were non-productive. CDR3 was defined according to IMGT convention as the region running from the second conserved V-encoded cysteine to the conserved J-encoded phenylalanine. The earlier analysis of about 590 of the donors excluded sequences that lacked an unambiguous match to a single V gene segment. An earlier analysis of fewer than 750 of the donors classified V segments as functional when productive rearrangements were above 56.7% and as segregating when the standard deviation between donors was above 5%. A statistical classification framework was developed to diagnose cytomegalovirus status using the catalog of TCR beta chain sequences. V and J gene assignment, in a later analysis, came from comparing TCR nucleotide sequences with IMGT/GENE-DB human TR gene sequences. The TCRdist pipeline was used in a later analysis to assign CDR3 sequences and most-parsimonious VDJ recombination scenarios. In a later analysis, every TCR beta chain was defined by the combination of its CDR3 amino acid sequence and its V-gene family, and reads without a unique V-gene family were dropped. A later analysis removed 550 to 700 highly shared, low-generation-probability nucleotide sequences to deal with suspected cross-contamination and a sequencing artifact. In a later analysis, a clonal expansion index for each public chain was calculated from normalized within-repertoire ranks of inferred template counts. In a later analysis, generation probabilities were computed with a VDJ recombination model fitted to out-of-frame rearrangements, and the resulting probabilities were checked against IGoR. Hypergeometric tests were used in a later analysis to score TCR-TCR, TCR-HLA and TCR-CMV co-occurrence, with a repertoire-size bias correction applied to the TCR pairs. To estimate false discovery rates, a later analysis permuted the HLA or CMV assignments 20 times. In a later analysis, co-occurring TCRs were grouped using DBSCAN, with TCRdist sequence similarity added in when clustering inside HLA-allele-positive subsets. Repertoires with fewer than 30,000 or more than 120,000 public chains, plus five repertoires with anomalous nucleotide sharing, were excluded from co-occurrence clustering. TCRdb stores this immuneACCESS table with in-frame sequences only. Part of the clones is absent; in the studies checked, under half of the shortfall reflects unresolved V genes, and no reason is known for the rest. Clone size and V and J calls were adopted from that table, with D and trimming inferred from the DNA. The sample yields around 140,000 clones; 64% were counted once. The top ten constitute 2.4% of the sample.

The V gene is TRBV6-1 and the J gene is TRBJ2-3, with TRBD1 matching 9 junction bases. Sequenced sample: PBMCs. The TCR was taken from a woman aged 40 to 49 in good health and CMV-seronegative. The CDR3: CANSRDRDRPDTQYF. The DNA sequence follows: TGTGCTAATTCCCGGGACAGGGATCGTCCAGATACGCAGTATTTT.